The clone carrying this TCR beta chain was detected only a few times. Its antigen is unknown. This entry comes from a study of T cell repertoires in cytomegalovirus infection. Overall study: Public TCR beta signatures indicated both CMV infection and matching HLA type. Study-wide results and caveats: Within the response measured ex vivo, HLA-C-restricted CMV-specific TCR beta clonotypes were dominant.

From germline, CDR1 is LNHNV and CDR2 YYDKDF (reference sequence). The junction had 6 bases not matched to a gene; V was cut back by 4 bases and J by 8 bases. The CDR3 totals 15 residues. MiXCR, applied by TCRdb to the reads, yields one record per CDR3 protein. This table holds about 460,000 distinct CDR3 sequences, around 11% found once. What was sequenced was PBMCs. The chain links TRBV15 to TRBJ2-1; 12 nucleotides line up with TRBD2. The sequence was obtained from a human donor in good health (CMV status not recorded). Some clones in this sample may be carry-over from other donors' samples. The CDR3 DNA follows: TGTGCCACCAGCAACCTAGCGGGAGGGCCTGATGAGCAGTTCTTC. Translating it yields CATSNLAGGPDEQFF. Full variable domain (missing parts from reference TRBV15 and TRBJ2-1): DAMVIQNPRYQVTQFGKPVTLSCSQTLNHNVMYWYQQKSSQAPKLLFHYYDKDFNNEADTPDNFQSRRPNTSFCFLDIRSPGLGDTAMYLCATSNLAGGPDEQFFGPGTRLTVL.